Reported below is one T cell receptor (beta chain). The data were obtained in a study of blood T cell repertoires in COVID-19. Study-level information: T cells, B-cell-depleted T cells, or PBMCs provided the cDNA or gDNA that served as material.

V gave up 0 bases and J gave up 4 bases, with 15 bases separating them. Germline CDR1 LGHNA, CDR2 YNFKEQ. This CDR3 contains 16 residues. Assay: immunoSEQ multiplex PCR; the TCRdb copy retains only in-frame clones and omits some. Of approximately 97,000 clones in the sample, approximately 91% were seen once. The rearrangement uses TRBV4-2 and TRBJ1-2, with TRBD1 as a possible D gene (5 bases). Sequenced input: peripheral blood. This TCR was sampled from a young man with acute or convalescent COVID-19. CDR3 DNA: TGTGCCAGCAGCCAAGAGACGCGACAGCCTCTCTATGGCTACACCTTC. Residues: CASSQETRQPLYGYTF.